One and the same sample provided the 9 T cell receptor beta chains below, sequenced in a study of T cells in Graves' hyperthyroidism and ophthalmopathy. Authors of the study amplified TCR beta CDR3 regions from RNA transcripts. HTBI primers were employed in a first-round RT-PCR of the TCR CDR3. TCRdb re-called the multiplex PCR reads through MiXCR, storing one row per CDR3 protein. This sample has 350,000 to 450,000 distinct CDR3 sequences, with 11% to 15% found just once. Sequencing was carried out using blood. Source of these receptors: a man aged 45 to 65 with Graves' ophthalmopathy.

In its sample, this clonotype was seen many times. This rearrangement joins TRBV30 to TRBJ2-1; D is unclear. The germline gives CDR1 GTSNPN, CDR2 SVGIG (reference sequence). The CDR3 sequence is 13 residues long. With 0 bases removed from V and 2 bases from J, the gap between germline ends came to 5 bases. The CDR3 loop reads CAWSVGTYNEQFF. CDR3 nucleotide sequence: TGTGCCTGGAGTGTAGGGACCTACAATGAGCAGTTCTTC.

This clonotype was counted between two and nine times. The chain links TRBV6-2 or TRBV6-3 to TRBJ2-1, with D uncertain. Germline V gene lookup returns CDR1 MNHEY and CDR2 SVGEGT. This CDR3 region has 14 residues. V lost 3 bases to trimming and J lost 15 bases, with 21 bases between them. CDR3 nucleotides: TGTGCCAGCAGTTATTCTCCGTGGGGTGAGAATCCGTTCTTC. Its protein product is CASSYSPWGENPFF.

This clonotype was detected ten times or more. V gene TRBV2 combines with J gene TRBJ1-1; no clear D. CDR1 SNHLY and CDR2 FYNNEI come from the germline V gene. This CDR3 spans 15 amino acids. Trimming took 3 bases from V and 1 from J, leaving 12 bases between them. In nucleotides, the CDR3 is TGTGCCAGCAGTGAGACTCGAACGGAGAACACTGAAGCTTTCTTT. Protein: CASSETRTENTEAFF.

This clonotype was picked up many times. The chain links TRBV20-1 to TRBJ2-5; TRBD2 matches 10 bases. The CDR3 runs to 16 residues. Germline CDR1 reads DFQATT; CDR2 reads SNEGSKA (reference sequence). J was trimmed by 5 bases and V by 2 bases; bases with no gene match: 11. The DNA for the CDR3 is TGCAGTGCTAGATGGGCTAGCGGGAGAGGTTGGGAGACCCAGTACTTC. Its translation is CSARWASGRGWETQYF.

This clonotype was counted many times. The chain recombines TRBV11-2 with TRBJ2-5; TRBD1 matches 10 bases. CDR3 size: 15 residues. Losses at the gene ends were 4 bases for V and 2 bases for J; bases not matched to a gene: 4. The germline gives CDR1 SGHAT, CDR2 FQNNGV. The CDR3 loop reads CASSSGQGRQETQYF. CDR3 coding DNA: TGTGCCAGCAGCTCGGGACAGGGGAGACAAGAGACCCAGTACTTC. The full variable domain, its missing parts supplied by reference TRBV11-2 and TRBJ2-5, is EAGVAQSPRYKIIEKRQSVAFWCNPISGHATLYWYQQILGQGPKLLIQFQNNGVVDDSQLPKDRFSAERLKGVDSTLKIQPAKLEDSAVYLCASSSGQGRQETQYFGPGTRLLVL.

The table lists this clonotype with a few counts. This chain uses TRBV19 with TRBJ2-3, with 7 bases lining up with TRBD2. Germline V lookup: CDR1 LNHDA, CDR2 SQIVND (reference sequence). Unmatched junction bases numbered 9, after V lost 11 bases and J lost 4 bases. CDR3 size: 13 residues. The CDR3 DNA reads TGTGCCGTGAGGGCGGGAGTAGCAGATACGCAGTATTTT. Amino acid sequence: CAVRAGVADTQYF. Supplemented by reference TRBV19 and TRBJ2-3, the full variable domain reads DGGITQSPKYLFRKEGQNVTLSCEQNLNHDAMYWYRQDPGQGLRLIYYSQIVNDFQKGDIAEGYSVSREKKESFPLTVTSAQKNPTAFYLCAVRAGVADTQYFGPGTRLTVL.

This clonotype was recorded many times. The chain joins TRBV5-1 to TRBJ2-7; TRBD2 might be the D (6 bases). This CDR3 has 15 residues. Germline CDR1 and CDR2: SGHRS and YFSETQ. V lost 0 bases and J 4 bases, leaving 14 bases between the germline ends. The CDR3 spells CASSLDIGRGYEQYF. CDR3 coding DNA: TGCGCCAGCAGCTTGGATATCGGGAGAGGATACGAGCAGTACTTC.

Ten or more counts support this clonotype. V is TRBV7-9 and J is TRBJ2-2; 8 nucleotides align to TRBD1. This CDR3 is 15 amino acids long. Germline trimming cut 5 bases from V and 6 bases from J; bases unmatched to any gene: 8. Germline V lookup: CDR1 SEHNR, CDR2 FQNEAQ (reference sequence). CDR3 region: CASSSLDRAAGELFF. CDR3 coding DNA: TGTGCCAGCAGCAGCCTGGACAGGGCCGCCGGGGAGCTGTTTTTT. The whole variable domain, filled in from reference TRBV7-9 and TRBJ2-2, reads DTGVSQNPRHKITKRGQNVTFRCDPISEHNRLYWYRQTLGQGPEFLTYFQNEAQLEKSRLLSDRFSAERPKGSFSTLEIQRTEQGDSAMYLCASSSLDRAAGELFFGEGSRLTVL.

This clonotype was found many times. CDR3 amino acids: CASSGVVGLNTGELFF. CDR3 nucleotides: TGTGCCAGCAGTGGTGTCGTCGGCCTGAACACCGGGGAGCTGTTTTTT. V gene TRBV27 combines with J gene TRBJ2-2; D gene uncertain. Germline lookup yields CDR1 MNHEY and CDR2 SMNVEV (reference sequence). The ends were cut back, 5 bases at V and 1 base at J, with 14 bases in the middle. The CDR3 spans 16 residues.